The clone carrying this T cell receptor beta chain was counted ten times or more. Its target is not known. This sample was taken from a study of T cell repertoires in cytomegalovirus infection. Whole-study context: It can be stated that public TCR beta signatures indicated CMV infection as well as a matching HLA type. Overall study results and limits: The ex vivo response was dominated by HLA-C-restricted CMV-specific TCR beta clonotypes. Of the TCR beta families, the public ones yielded a cumulative frequency that identified carriers of CMV plus the relevant HLA.

TCRdb ran MiXCR on the reads and lists one entry per CDR3 protein. The sample lists approximately 500,000 distinct CDR3 sequences, about 11% seen once, with roughly 10% in the top ten. Sequences were obtained from PBMCs. The TCR originated in a human donor in good health (CMV status not recorded). Some clones in this sample may be carry-over from other donors' samples.

The CDR3 DNA reads as TGTGCCAGCAGCTTAGACGGAGGGGTGTTTTTT. Its translation: CASSLDGGVFF. The chain uses TRBV11-2 and TRBJ1-4; the D gene is possibly TRBD1 (5 bases). Germline CDR1 is SGHAT and CDR2 is FQNNGV. The CDR3 is made up of 11 amino acids. With 0 bases removed from V and 15 bases from J, the gap between germline ends came to 8 bases.